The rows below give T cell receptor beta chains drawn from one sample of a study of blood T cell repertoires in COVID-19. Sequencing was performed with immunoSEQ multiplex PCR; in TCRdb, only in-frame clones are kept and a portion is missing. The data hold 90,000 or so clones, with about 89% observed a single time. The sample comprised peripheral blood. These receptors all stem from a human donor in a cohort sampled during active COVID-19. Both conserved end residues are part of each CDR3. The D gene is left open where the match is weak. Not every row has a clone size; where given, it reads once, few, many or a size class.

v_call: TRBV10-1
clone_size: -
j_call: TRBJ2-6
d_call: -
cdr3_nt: TGCGCCAGCAGTGGCGGGCTGACCTCTGGGGCCAACGTCCTGACTTTC
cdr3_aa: CASSGGLTSGANVLTF

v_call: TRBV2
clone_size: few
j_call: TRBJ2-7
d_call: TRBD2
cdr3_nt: TGTGCCAGCAGTGAGACGAGCGGGAGGATTCCCTACGAGCAGTACTTC
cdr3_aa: CASSETSGRIPYEQYF

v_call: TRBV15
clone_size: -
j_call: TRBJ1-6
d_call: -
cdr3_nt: TGTGCCACCAGCAGAACCGGGACAACATCACCCCTCCACTTT
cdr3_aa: CATSRTGTTSPLHF

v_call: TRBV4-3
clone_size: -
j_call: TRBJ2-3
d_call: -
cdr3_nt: TGCGCCAGCAGCCAAGATCGGGTCTCAGATACGCAGTATTTT
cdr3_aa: CASSQDRVSDTQYF

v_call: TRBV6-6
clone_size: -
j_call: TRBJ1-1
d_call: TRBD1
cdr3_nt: TGTGCCAGCAGTTACCCGGACAGGGGACGAACTGAAGCTTTCTTT
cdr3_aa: CASSYPDRGRTEAFF

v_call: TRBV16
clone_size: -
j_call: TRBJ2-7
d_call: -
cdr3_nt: TGTGCCAGCAGCCAATTTAGGGGGTCCTACGAGCAGTACTTC
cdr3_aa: CASSQFRGSYEQYF

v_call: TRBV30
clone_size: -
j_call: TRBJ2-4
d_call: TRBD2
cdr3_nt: TGTGCCTGGAACCTTAAGAGCGGGGGCTCGGGAAACATTCAGTACTTC
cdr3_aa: CAWNLKSGGSGNIQYF

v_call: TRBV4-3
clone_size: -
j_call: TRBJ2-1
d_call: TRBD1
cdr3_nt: TGCGCCAGCAGCCAACGACAGGGGGACTCCTACAATGAGCAGTTCTTC
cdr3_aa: CASSQRQGDSYNEQFF

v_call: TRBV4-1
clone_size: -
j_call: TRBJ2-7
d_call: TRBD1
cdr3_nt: TGCGCCAGCAGCCAAGTGGCTGGGACAGGGGGCGACGAGCAGTACTTC
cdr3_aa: CASSQVAGTGGDEQYF

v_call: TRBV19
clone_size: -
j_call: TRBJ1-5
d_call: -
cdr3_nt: TGTGCCAGTAGTAGTAGTTATAGCAATCAGCCCCAGCATTTT
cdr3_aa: CASSSSYSNQPQHF

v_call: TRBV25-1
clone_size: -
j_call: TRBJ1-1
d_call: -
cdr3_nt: TGTGCCAGCGCTTCCTTCGGATGGAGCGGAGCTTTCTTT
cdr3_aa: CASASFGWSGAFF

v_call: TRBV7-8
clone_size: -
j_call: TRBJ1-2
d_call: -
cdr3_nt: TGTGCCAGCAGCTCCCCCGGTAGAGGCTACACCTTC
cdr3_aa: CASSSPGRGYTF

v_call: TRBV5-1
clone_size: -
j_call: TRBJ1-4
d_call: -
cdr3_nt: TGCGCCAGCAGCTTGTTGCCGGGGGGTAGTGAAAAACTGTTTTTT
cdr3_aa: CASSLLPGGSEKLFF

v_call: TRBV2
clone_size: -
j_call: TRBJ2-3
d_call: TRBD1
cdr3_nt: TGTGCCAGCAGGGAGCGACAGGGAAGCACAGATACGCAGTATTTT
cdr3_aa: CASRERQGSTDTQYF

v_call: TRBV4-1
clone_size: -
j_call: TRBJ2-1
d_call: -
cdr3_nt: TGCGCCAGCAGCCAGAGGGGGACTGAGCAGTTCTTC
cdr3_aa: CASSQRGTEQFF

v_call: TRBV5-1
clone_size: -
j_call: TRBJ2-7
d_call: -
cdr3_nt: TGCGCCAGCAGCTTCAAGGGGGTCGACGACGAGCAGTACTTC
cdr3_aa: CASSFKGVDDEQYF

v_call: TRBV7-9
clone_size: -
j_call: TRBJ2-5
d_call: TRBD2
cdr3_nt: TGTGCCAGCAGCTTAGTAGGCGGGGGCCAAGAGACCCAGTACTTC
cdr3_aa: CASSLVGGGQETQYF

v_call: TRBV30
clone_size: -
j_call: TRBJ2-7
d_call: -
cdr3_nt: TGTGCCTGGAGTGGAGCATACGAGCAGTACTTC
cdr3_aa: CAWSGAYEQYF

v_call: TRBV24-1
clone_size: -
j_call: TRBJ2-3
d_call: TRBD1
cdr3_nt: TGTGCCACCAGTGGACAGGGGTCAGATACGCAGTATTTT
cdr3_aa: CATSGQGSDTQYF

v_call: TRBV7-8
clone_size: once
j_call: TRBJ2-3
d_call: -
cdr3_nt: TGTGCCAGCAGCTTAGTTCGCCGGACAGATACGCAGTATTTT
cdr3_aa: CASSLVRRTDTQYF

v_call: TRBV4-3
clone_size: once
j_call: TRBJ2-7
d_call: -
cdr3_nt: TGCGCCAGCAGCCCCCAAAGAGGTTCCTACGAGCAGTACTTC
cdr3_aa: CASSPQRGSYEQYF

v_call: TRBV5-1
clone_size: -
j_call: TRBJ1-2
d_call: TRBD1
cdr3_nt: TGCGCCAGCAGCCGAGACACAGGGGAGGTCGGCTACACCTTC
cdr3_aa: CASSRDTGEVGYTF